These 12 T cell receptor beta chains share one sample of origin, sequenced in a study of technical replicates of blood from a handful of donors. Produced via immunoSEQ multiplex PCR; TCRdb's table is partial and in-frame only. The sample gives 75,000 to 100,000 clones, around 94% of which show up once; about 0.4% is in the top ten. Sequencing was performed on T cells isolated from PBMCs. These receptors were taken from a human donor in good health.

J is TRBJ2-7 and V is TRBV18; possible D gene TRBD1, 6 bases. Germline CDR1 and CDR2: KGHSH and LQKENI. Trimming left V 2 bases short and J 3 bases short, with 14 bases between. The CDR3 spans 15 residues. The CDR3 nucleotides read TGTGCCAGCTCACCATCACAGGGCGCGAGCTACGAGCAGTACTTC. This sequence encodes CASSPSQGASYEQYF.

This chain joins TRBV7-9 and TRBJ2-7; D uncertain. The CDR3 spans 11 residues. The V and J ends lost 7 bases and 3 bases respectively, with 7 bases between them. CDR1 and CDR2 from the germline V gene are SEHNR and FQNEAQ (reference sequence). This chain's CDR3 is CASINSYEQYF. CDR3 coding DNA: TGTGCCAGCATCAACAGCTACGAGCAGTACTTC. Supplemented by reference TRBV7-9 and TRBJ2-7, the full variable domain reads DTGVSQNPRHKITKRGQNVTFRCDPISEHNRLYWYRQTLGQGPEFLTYFQNEAQLEKSRLLSDRFSAERPKGSFSTLEIQRTEQGDSAMYLCASINSYEQYFGPGTRLTVT.

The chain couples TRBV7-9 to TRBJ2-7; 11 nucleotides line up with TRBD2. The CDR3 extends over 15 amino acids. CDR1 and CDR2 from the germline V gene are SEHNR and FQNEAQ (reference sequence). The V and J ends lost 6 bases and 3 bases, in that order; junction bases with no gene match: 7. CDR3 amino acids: CASRKAGTSGYEQYF. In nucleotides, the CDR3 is TGTGCCAGCAGGAAAGCCGGGACTAGCGGCTACGAGCAGTACTTC.

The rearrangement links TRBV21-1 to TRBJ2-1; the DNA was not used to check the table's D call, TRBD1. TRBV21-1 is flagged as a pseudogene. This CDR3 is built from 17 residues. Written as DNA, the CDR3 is TGTGCCAGCAAGTCTCAACGGGGCAGGGGGCTGGATGATGAGCAGTTCTTC. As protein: CASKSQRGRGLDDEQFF.

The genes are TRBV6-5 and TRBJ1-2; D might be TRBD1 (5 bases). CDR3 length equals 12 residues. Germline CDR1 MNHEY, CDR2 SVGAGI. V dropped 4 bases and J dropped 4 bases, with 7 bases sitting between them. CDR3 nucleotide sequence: TGTGCCAGCAGTTTAGACAGCTATGGCTACACCTTC. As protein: CASSLDSYGYTF.

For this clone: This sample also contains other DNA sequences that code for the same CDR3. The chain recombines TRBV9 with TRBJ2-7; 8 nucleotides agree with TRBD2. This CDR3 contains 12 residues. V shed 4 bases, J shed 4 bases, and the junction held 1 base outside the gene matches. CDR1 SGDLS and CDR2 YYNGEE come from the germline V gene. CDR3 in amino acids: CASSPGGYEQYF. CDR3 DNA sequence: TGTGCCAGCAGCCCGGGAGGGTACGAGCAGTACTTC.

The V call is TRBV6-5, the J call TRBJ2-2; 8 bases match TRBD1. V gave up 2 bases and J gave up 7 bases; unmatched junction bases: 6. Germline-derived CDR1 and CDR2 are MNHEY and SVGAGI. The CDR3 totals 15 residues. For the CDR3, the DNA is TGTGCCAGCAGTTACGGGACAGGCCTTCTCGGGGAGCTGTTTTTT. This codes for CASSYGTGLLGELFF.

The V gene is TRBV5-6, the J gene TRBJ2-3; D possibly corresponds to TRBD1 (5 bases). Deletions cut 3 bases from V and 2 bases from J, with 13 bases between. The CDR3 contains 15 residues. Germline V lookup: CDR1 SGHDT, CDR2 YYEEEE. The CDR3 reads CASSSPRGFTDTQYF. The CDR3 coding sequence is TGTGCCAGCAGCTCACCTAGGGGTTTCACAGATACGCAGTATTTT.

The DNA of the CDR3 is TGTGCCAGCAGGACAGGGAGTACAGATACGCAGTATTTT. Encoded protein: CASRTGSTDTQYF. The genes are TRBV2 and TRBJ2-3; 7 nucleotides align to TRBD1. The CDR3 loop spans 13 amino acids. Germline CDR1 is SNHLY and CDR2 is FYNNEI. J lost 3 bases, V lost 6 bases, and 3 bases had no gene match.

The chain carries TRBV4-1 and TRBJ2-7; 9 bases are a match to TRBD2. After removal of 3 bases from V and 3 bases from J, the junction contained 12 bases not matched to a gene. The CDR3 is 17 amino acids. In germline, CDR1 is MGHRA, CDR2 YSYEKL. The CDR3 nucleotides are TGCGCCAGCAGCCAGATACCAAACGGACTAGCGAGCTACGAGCAGTACTTC. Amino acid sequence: CASSQIPNGLASYEQYF.

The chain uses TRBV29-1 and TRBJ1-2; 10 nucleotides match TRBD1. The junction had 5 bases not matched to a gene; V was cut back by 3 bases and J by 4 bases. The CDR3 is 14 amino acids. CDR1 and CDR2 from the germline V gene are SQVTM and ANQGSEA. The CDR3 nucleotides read TGCAGCGTTGAGGAGGACAGGGGGACCTATGGCTACACCTTC. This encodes CSVEEDRGTYGYTF. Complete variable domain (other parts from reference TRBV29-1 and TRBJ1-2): SAVISQKPSRDICQRGTSLTIQCQVDSQVTMMFWYRQQPGQSLTLIATANQGSEATYESGFVIDKFPISRPNLTFSTLTVSNMSPEDSSIYLCSVEEDRGTYGYTFGSGTRLTVV.

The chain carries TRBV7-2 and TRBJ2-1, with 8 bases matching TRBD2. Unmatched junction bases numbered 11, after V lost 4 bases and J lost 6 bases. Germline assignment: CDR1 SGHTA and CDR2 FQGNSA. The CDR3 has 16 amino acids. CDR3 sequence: CASSSAPGLEINEQFF. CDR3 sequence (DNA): TGTGCCAGCAGCTCAGCCCCGGGACTAGAAATCAATGAGCAGTTCTTC.